The clone carrying this T cell receptor beta chain was counted between two and nine times. The record originates from a study of CD8+ T cells in alopecia areata. Study-level background: Severity scoring for treated patients was based on the percentage of affected scalp area.

Once RNA had been extracted, it was reverse transcribed into cDNA to act as the sequencing template. The protocol was immunoSEQ multiplex PCR, while the TCRdb copy is restricted to in-frame clones and leaves out a portion. This table has about 260,000 clones, about 60% appearing once. Specified treatment: oral pan-JAK inhibitor, 5-10 mg twice daily. Germline V gene data show CDR1 as ENHRY and CDR2 as SYGVKD. The CDR3 runs to 14 residues. The junction had 13 bases not matched to a gene; V was cut back by 10 bases and J by 6 bases. This TCR came from a human donor with alopecia areata. The chain joins TRBV10-3 to TRBJ2-3; 7 bases agree with TRBD2. This material consisted of CD4+ T cells sorted from blood, taken between weeks 51 and 54, from a patient treated with tofacitinib. The CDR3 loop reads CATSPLAEGDTQYF. Here the CDR3 DNA reads TGTGCCACCTCCCCTCTAGCGGAGGGGGATACGCAGTATTTT.